This T cell receptor (beta chain) was sequenced for a study of blood T cell repertoires in COVID-19. The CDR3 has 17 residues. Germline V lookup: CDR1 SGHDN, CDR2 FVKESK. V shed 6 bases and J shed 9 bases, with 27 bases lying between them. In the source study's methods: Researchers report that nucleated cell counts were estimated from reference gene primer amplification. Method: immunoSEQ multiplex PCR; TCRdb's copy keeps in-frame clones and lacks some. V and J calls plus clone size are reproduced from that table; the DNA served to infer D and trimming. Among a few hundred thousand clones, more than 80% were seen once, and the ten largest hold about 3%.

This clonotype was obtained from a woman in her twenties or thirties with active or convalescent COVID-19. Material: peripheral blood. This chain uses TRBV14 with TRBJ2-1; a weak D match, TRBD2 (7 bases). CDR3 residues: CASSPPLGGALSSEQFF. The DNA for the CDR3 is TGTGCCAGCAGTCCCCCGTTAGGGGGGGCCTTATCGAGTGAGCAGTTCTTC.